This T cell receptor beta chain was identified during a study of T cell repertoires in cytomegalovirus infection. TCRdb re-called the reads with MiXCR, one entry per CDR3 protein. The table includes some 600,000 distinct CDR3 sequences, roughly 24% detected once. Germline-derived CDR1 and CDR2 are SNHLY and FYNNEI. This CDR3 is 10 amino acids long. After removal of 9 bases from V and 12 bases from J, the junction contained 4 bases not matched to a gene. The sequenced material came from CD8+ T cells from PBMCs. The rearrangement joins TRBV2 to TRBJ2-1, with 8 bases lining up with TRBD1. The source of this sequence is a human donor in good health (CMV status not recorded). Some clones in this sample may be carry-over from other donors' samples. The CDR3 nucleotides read TGTGCCAGTCAGGGGGCCCGGCAGTTCTTC. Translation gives CASQGARQFF.